Listed below are T cell receptor beta chains from one sample, sequenced in a study of cytomegalovirus exposure and HLA in healthy donors. TCRdb's table, derived via immunoSEQ multiplex PCR, lists solely in-frame clones and lacks some. The table has some 130,000 clones, approximately 80% seen once; the top ten hold over 0.9%. The sequencing sample was made of PBMCs. The receptors were gathered from a woman aged 55-75 years in good health and CMV-seronegative. Both conserved end residues are part of each CDR3. A D gene is named only where the DNA matches it firmly. Rows may omit the clone size; those that give it use once, few, many or a size class.

V,size,D,J,DNA,CDR3
TRBV11-2,-,-,TRBJ2-1,TGTGCCAGCAGCCCGACGGCAGGGTCCTCCTACAATGAGCAGTTCTTC,CASSPTAGSSYNEQFF
TRBV6-5,-,-,TRBJ2-7,TGTGCCAGCAGTTACTACTTTGACAGGAGCTCCTACGAGCAGTACTTC,CASSYYFDRSSYEQYF
TRBV19,-,TRBD2,TRBJ2-5,TGTGCCAGTAGAACTAGCGGGGGAGAGAAGACCCAGTACTTC,CASRTSGGEKTQYF
TRBV7-9,-,TRBD2,TRBJ2-3,TGTGCCAGCAGCGTCCGAGGTAGCGGGAGGAGGGATACGCAGTATTTT,CASSVRGSGRRDTQYF
TRBV5-4,few,TRBD1,TRBJ1-1,TGTGCCAGCAGCTTAGGAGGGGGCCGATACACTGAAGCTTTCTTT,CASSLGGGRYTEAFF
TRBV30,few,TRBD1,TRBJ2-7,TGTGCCTGGGTCAGCCCGGGACAGGGGTCCGAGCAGTACTTC,CAWVSPGQGSEQYF
TRBV9,-,-,TRBJ2-6,TGTGCCAGCAGCGCCGCGGTAGGAAGCGGTGTGGGGGCCAACGTCCTGACTTTC,CASSAAVGSGVGANVLTF
TRBV5-1,few,-,TRBJ2-2,TGCGCCAGCAGCTTGGCCTCCAGGGACACCGGGGAGCTGTTTTTT,CASSLASRDTGELFF
TRBV7-3,-,TRBD2,TRBJ2-1,TGTGCCAGCAGCCCCTTAGCGGGAGAATACAATGAGCAGTTCTTC,CASSPLAGEYNEQFF
TRBV5-1,-,TRBD1,TRBJ1-2,TGCGCCAGCAGCTCGACCGGGACAGGGGAGGCCCATGGCTACACCTTC,CASSSTGTGEAHGYTF
TRBV27,-,-,TRBJ2-5,TGTGCCAGCAGTTTAAACGGGAGATGGGCAGAGACCCAGTACTTC,CASSLNGRWAETQYF
TRBV30,-,-,TRBJ2-3,TGTGCCTGGAGTGCGGGACTTATCACAGATACGCAGTATTTT,CAWSAGLITDTQYF
TRBV7-8,once,TRBD2,TRBJ2-7,TGTGCCAGCAGCTTACGCGGGGGGAGCTCCTACGAGCAGTACTTC,CASSLRGGSSYEQYF
TRBV5-4,-,TRBD1,TRBJ2-1,TGTGCCAGCAGCTTAAGACAGGGGGCATATGAGCAGTTCTTC,CASSLRQGAYEQFF
TRBV10-3,-,TRBD2,TRBJ2-2,TGTGCCATCAGGGATCGGACTAGCGGGGCACTACGATCAACCGGGGAGCTGTTTTTT,CAIRDRTSGALRSTGELFF
TRBV9,-,-,TRBJ1-1,TGTGCCAGCAGCGTCGTAAAAAACACTGAAGCTTTCTTT,CASSVVKNTEAFF
TRBV7-2,-,TRBD2,TRBJ2-5,TGTGCCAGCAGCAAAAAGCGGGGGCTACAAGAGACCCAGTACTTC,CASSKKRGLQETQYF
TRBV7-9,-,-,TRBJ2-2,TGTGCCAGCAGCTTAGCAACGCGCGCGAACACCGGGGAGCTGTTTTTT,CASSLATRANTGELFF
TRBV5-6,-,-,TRBJ2-5,TGTGCCAGCAGGATCTCGGTCTTTTGGGAGACCCAGTACTTC,CASRISVFWETQYF
TRBV6-6,few,TRBD1,TRBJ1-2,TGTGCCAGCATTCAGACAGGGGGCGTTAACTATGGCTACACCTTC,CASIQTGGVNYGYTF
TRBV5-1,-,TRBD1,TRBJ2-7,TGCGCCAGCAGCCCGCCGGACAGGGGTCGGGTCGAGCAGTACTTC,CASSPPDRGRVEQYF
TRBV4-2,-,TRBD2,TRBJ2-5,TGTGCCAGCAGCCAAGGTTTCGCTAGCGGAAGCCTGGGGGAGACCCAGTACTTC,CASSQGFASGSLGETQYF
TRBV6-1,-,-,TRBJ1-2,TGTGCCAGCAGTGGGTGGACAGAGGGGGTTGATGGCTACACCTTC,CASSGWTEGVDGYTF
TRBV5-1,once,-,TRBJ1-6,TGCGCCAGCAGCCTGGAGAGGAGCGAGTATAATTCACCCCTCCACTTT,CASSLERSEYNSPLHF
TRBV5-1,-,TRBD1,TRBJ2-3,TGCGCCAGCGGGACAGGAGGGCCAGATACGCAGTATTTT,CASGTGGPDTQYF
TRBV7-9,-,-,TRBJ2-4,TGTGCCAGCAGCTTATGGCCAAGCAGGGAAGCCAAAAACATTCAGTACTTC,CASSLWPSREAKNIQYF
TRBV4-1,-,TRBD1,TRBJ1-2,TGCGCCAGCAGCGACGCAAGAGGGGGACAGGGGCCCTATGGCTACACCTTC,CASSDARGGQGPYGYTF
TRBV7-9,-,TRBD1,TRBJ2-4,TGTGCCAGCAGCTTACCGAAACAAGGGACAGGGGGTGAGAACATTCAGTACTTC,CASSLPKQGTGGENIQYF
TRBV18,-,TRBD2,TRBJ2-1,TGTGCCAGCTCACCAGCCAACAGCGGGGGAAGGAATGAGCAGTTCTTC,CASSPANSGGRNEQFF